The clone carrying this T cell receptor beta chain was counted a few times. What it binds is unknown. The CDR3 has 14 residues. The V and J ends lost 8 bases and 1 base, in that order; junction bases with no gene match: 4. Germline V lookup: CDR1 SNHLY, CDR2 FYNNEI. Sequencing libraries made from TCR beta cDNA carried unique molecular identifiers. cDNA molecules numbering about 470,000 came from approximately 1 to 10 million T cells. TCRdb processed the PCR reads anew with MiXCR; each CDR3 protein has one entry. The sample has roughly 800,000 distinct CDR3 sequences, under 70% seen once; the top ten hold 4.6%. The data stem from a study of post-analysis software for immune sequencing data. In the study overall: The disease courses spanned relapsing-remitting, secondary progressive and progressive-relapsing forms of multiple sclerosis. General study findings and limits: When compared against controls, multiple sclerosis patients showed significantly lower normalized Chao1 diversity. Same-batch preparations were strongly co-clustered by F measure. With TRBV5-6, TRBV5-1 and TRBV20-1 included, about five TRBV segments were more frequent in patients than in controls.

The receptor comes from a girl aged 10-17 years with multiple sclerosis. The V and J genes are TRBV2 and TRBJ2-5; the match to TRBD1 covers 10 bases. Sequencing was done on a sample of blood. CDR3 residues: CASGGQGFQETQYF. Written as DNA, the CDR3 is TGTGCCAGCGGGGGACAGGGGTTCCAAGAGACCCAGTACTTC.